The 20 T cell receptor beta chains below all came from one sample that was sequenced in a study of PD-1 blockade in classical Hodgkin lymphoma. Using immunoSEQ multiplex PCR, the repertoire was profiled, and TCRdb retains in-frame clones only, with some absent. In the table there are just over 15,000 clones, 85% to 90% of which are singletons. Regarding time point: newly diagnosed, previously untreated cHL patient sample. Magnetic negative selection was used to purify CD4+ T cells from thawed PBMCs. The sequenced sample was CD4+ T cells from blood. The receptor source for this set is a human donor with classical Hodgkin lymphoma.

This sequence joins TRBV18 and TRBJ2-2; 10 bases map to TRBD1. Germline V gene data show CDR1 as KGHSH and CDR2 as LQKENI. J was trimmed by 4 bases and V by 0 bases; bases with no gene match: 2. The length of the CDR3 is 16 residues. CDR3 sequence: CASSPPGQGFTGELFF. The CDR3 DNA reads as TGTGCCAGCTCACCACCGGGACAGGGGTTCACCGGGGAGCTGTTTTTT.

About this clone: The sample carries other DNA sequences with the same CDR3. This chain uses TRBV7-2 with TRBJ1-1; D is ambiguous. The CDR3 runs 13 residues. V lost 5 bases and J 3 bases, leaving 10 bases between the germline ends. Germline V gives CDR1 SGHTA, CDR2 FQGNSA. The CDR3 nucleotides read TGTGCCAGCAGCCGTCGGATTGACACTGAAGCTTTCTTT. Its protein is CASSRRIDTEAFF. The full variable domain, in which reference TRBV7-2 and TRBJ1-1 provide the parts outside the CDR3, is GAGVSQSPSNKVTEKGKDVELRCDPISGHTALYWYRQSLGQGLEFLIYFQGNSAPDKSGLPSDRFSAERTGGSVSTLTIQRTQQEDSAVYLCASSRRIDTEAFFGQGTRLTVV.

V and J are TRBV9 and TRBJ1-3, with 10 bases matching TRBD1. The CDR3 has 18 residues. Unmatched junction bases numbered 10, after V lost 4 bases and J lost 0 bases. Germline-derived CDR1 and CDR2 are SGDLS and YYNGEE. The CDR3 sequence is CASSPIGGQGLSGNTIYF. The CDR3 DNA reads as TGTGCCAGCAGCCCCATAGGGGGACAGGGGCTCTCTGGAAACACCATATATTTT. Combining the CDR3 with reference TRBV9 and TRBJ1-3 gives the whole variable domain DSGVTQTPKHLITATGQRVTLRCSPRSGDLSVYWYQQSLDQGLQFLIQYYNGEERAKGNILERFSAQQFPDLHSELNLSSLELGDSALYFCASSPIGGQGLSGNTIYFGEGSWLTVV.

The V call is TRBV9, the J call TRBJ1-4; tentative D call: TRBD1 (5 bases). CDR3 size: 16 residues. Germline V gene data show CDR1 as SGDLS and CDR2 as YYNGEE. V shed 0 bases and J shed 4 bases, with 13 bases lying between them. DNA for the CDR3: TGTGCCAGCAGCGTAGGGTCGACAGCTATTAATGAAAAACTGTTTTTT. It codes for CASSVGSTAINEKLFF.

The J gene is TRBJ1-2, the V gene TRBV7-9; the match to TRBD1 covers 7 bases. After removal of 1 base from V and 4 bases from J, the junction contained 3 bases not matched to a gene. This CDR3 has 14 residues. Germline CDR1 is SEHNR and CDR2 is FQNEAQ (reference sequence). CDR3 in amino acids: CASSLGQGSYGYTF. As DNA, the CDR3 is TGTGCCAGCAGCTTAGGACAGGGTAGCTATGGCTACACCTTC.

The table lists this clone with a count of one. J is TRBJ2-7 and V is TRBV7-2; 12 bases match TRBD2. CDR1 and CDR2 (germline): SGHTA, FQGNSA. Trimming removed 5 bases from V and 3 bases from J; junction bases left unmatched: 14. The CDR3 length is 18 residues. Written as DNA, the CDR3 is TGTGCCAGCAGCAGTCGACAGGTGACTAGCGGGAGTTTCTACGAGCAGTACTTC. The encoded protein is CASSSRQVTSGSFYEQYF.

This clone appeared once. This sequence joins TRBV7-8 and TRBJ2-7, with 7 bases aligning to TRBD1. Germline CDR1 reads SGHVS; CDR2 reads FQNEAQ. CDR3 length: 18 amino acids. The V segment lost 3 bases and the J segment 4 bases; nucleotides outside the gene matches: 18. Here the CDR3 DNA reads TGTGCCAGCAGCTTGACACAGGGGATGTATCGATCCTCTTACGAGCAGTACTTC. Its protein is CASSLTQGMYRSSYEQYF.

This clone was detected only once. The chain carries TRBV7-2 and TRBJ2-5; D uncertain. Deletions cut 5 bases from V and 5 bases from J, with 12 bases between. Germline V CDR1 and CDR2: SGHTA, FQGNSA. The CDR3 length is 13 residues. The CDR3 region is CASSAPNGETQYF. CDR3 coding DNA: TGTGCCAGCAGCGCCCCTAACGGGGAGACCCAGTACTTC.

The V and J genes are TRBV19 and TRBJ1-2; the match to TRBD1 covers 10 bases. The V segment lost 4 bases and the J segment 5 bases; nucleotides outside the gene matches: 4. Germline V gives CDR1 LNHDA, CDR2 SQIVND (reference sequence). This CDR3 has 14 amino acids. The CDR3 region has the DNA TGTGCCAGTAGTACGGACAGGGGGATGTATGGCTACACCTTC. It encodes CASSTDRGMYGYTF.

This clone was seen only a few times. The chain combines TRBV15 with TRBJ2-3; TRBD2 is a possible D gene (5 bases). Germline V gene data show CDR1 as LNHNV and CDR2 as YYDKDF (reference sequence). V shed 0 bases and J shed 0 bases, with 22 bases lying between them. The CDR3 totals 20 residues. Written as DNA, the CDR3 is TGTGCCACCAGCAGAGATCGCGGGTCCCCGGTCCGGTCTAGCACAGATACGCAGTATTTT. This translates into CATSRDRGSPVRSSTDTQYF.

The chain couples TRBV10-3 to TRBJ1-1; 7 bases align to TRBD1. Trimming cost V 3 bases and J 0 bases; bases outside gene matches: 10. Germline CDR1 reads ENHRY; CDR2 reads SYGVKD. The CDR3 is made up of 17 amino acids. The CDR3 protein is CAISDLDRTYMNTEAFF. CDR3 in DNA: TGTGCCATCAGTGACCTGGACAGGACCTACATGAACACTGAAGCTTTCTTT.

The chain combines TRBV7-2 with TRBJ2-5, with unresolved D. The CDR3 totals 13 residues. V shed 1 base and J shed 4 bases, with 7 bases lying between them. The germline CDR1 and CDR2 sequences are SGHTA and FQGNSA. CDR3 region: CASSLVYGETQYF. The CDR3 bases are TGTGCCAGCAGCTTAGTATACGGAGAGACCCAGTACTTC.

The V call is TRBV4-2, the J call TRBJ1-3; D may be TRBD1 (6 bases). Germline lookup yields CDR1 LGHNA and CDR2 YNFKEQ. CDR3 length equals 14 residues. Trimming pared 8 bases from V and 0 bases from J, leaving 11 bases between. CDR3 residues: CASAQGGSGNTIYF. The CDR3 DNA is TGTGCCAGCGCACAGGGAGGCTCTGGAAACACCATATATTTT.

The chain carries TRBV21-1 and TRBJ2-7; TRBD1 was called by the table and not checked on the DNA. TRBV21-1 is an annotated pseudogene. The CDR3 covers 18 residues. CDR3 sequence reads: CASSKGCKTGPGIYEQYF. The CDR3 region has the DNA TGTGCCAGCAGCAAAGGGTGCAAAACAGGGCCGGGAATCTACGAGCAGTACTTC.

CDR3 in amino acids: CASSVVTASNYGYTF. The CDR3 DNA is TGTGCCAGCAGCGTAGTAACAGCGTCTAACTATGGCTACACCTTC. This sequence joins TRBV9 and TRBJ1-2; no reliable D call. The V end was cut by 0 bases, the J end by 0 bases, with 9 bases between. Per the germline V gene, CDR1 is SGDLS and CDR2 is YYNGEE. The CDR3 is 15 amino acids.

The CDR3 reads CASSGPGGTEAFF. The CDR3 region has the DNA TGTGCCAGCAGTGGGCCAGGGGGGACTGAAGCTTTCTTT. The V and J genes are TRBV6-1 and TRBJ1-1; 7 bases match TRBD1. V shed 4 bases, J shed 5 bases, and the junction held 4 bases outside the gene matches. The CDR3 totals 13 residues. The germline V gene encodes CDR1 MNHNS and CDR2 SASEGT.

This clone was counted only a few times. The J gene is TRBJ2-7, the V gene TRBV7-2; D is perhaps TRBD1 or TRBD2 (6 bases each). The ends were cut back, 1 base at V and 0 bases at J, with 10 bases in the middle. Germline CDR1 and CDR2: SGHTA and FQGNSA. The CDR3 totals 15 residues. CDR3 sequence: CASSLVGGSSYEQYF. The CDR3 bases are TGTGCCAGCAGCTTAGTCGGGGGCAGCTCCTACGAGCAGTACTTC.

J is TRBJ2-3 and V is TRBV5-1; D may be TRBD2 (5 bases). Germline loops: CDR1 SGHRS, CDR2 YFSETQ. Trimming removed 0 bases from V and 6 bases from J, with 11 bases in between. This CDR3 has 14 amino acids. The CDR3 bases are TGCGCCAGCAGCTTGGGGTTTTCGGGGGATACGCAGTATTTT. As protein: CASSLGFSGDTQYF.

V gene TRBV14 combines with J gene TRBJ2-3; D is ambiguous. This CDR3 is 17 amino acids long. Germline-derived CDR1 and CDR2 are SGHDN and FVKESK. Deletions cut 1 base from V and 0 bases from J, with 14 bases between. The CDR3: CASSQVPVGSSTDTQYF. CDR3 nucleotides: TGTGCCAGCAGCCAAGTCCCCGTGGGTTCTAGCACAGATACGCAGTATTTT.

The chain combines TRBV27 with TRBJ2-7, with 7 positions matching TRBD2. Germline CDR1 reads MNHEY; CDR2 reads SMNVEV (reference sequence). The CDR3 extends over 14 amino acids. V lost 2 bases to trimming and J lost 7 bases; unmatched junction nucleotides: 8. CDR3 in DNA: TGTGCCAGCAGTTTAGGGAGGGTGTCGGTGGAGCAGTACTTC. Translating it yields CASSLGRVSVEQYF.